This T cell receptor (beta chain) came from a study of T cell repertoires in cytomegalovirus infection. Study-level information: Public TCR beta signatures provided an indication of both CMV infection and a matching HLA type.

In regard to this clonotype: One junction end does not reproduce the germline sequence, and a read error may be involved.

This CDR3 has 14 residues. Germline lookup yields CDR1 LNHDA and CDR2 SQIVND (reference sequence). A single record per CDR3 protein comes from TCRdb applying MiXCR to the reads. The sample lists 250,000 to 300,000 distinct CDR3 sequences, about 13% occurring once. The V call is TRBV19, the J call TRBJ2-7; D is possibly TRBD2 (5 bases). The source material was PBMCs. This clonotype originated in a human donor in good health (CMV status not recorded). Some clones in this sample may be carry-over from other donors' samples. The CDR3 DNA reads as TGTGCCAGTAGTACGACGGGAAACCTTTACGAGCTGTACTTC. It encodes CASSTTGNLYELYF.